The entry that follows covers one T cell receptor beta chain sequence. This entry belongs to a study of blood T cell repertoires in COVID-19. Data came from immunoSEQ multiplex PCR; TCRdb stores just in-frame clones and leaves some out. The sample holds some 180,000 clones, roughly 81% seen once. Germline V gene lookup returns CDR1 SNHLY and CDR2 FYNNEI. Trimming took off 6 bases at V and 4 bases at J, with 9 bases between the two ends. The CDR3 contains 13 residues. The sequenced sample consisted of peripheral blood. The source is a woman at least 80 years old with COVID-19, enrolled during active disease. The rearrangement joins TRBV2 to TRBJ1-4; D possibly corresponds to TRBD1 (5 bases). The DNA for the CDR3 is TGTGCCAGCAGGGGGCAGGGTAATGAAAAACTGTTTTTT. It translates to CASRGQGNEKLFF.